This paragraph covers one TCR beta chain sequence. Antigen: not known. The whole isolated RNA underwent reverse transcription, so sequencing captured expressed TCRB transcripts. Assay: immunoSEQ multiplex PCR; the TCRdb copy retains only in-frame clones and omits some. The sample shows 130,000 to 150,000 clones, about 50% of them seen only once. The data belong to a study of beta chain features in type 1 diabetes. Study observations and caveats: For cells with high TCR expression, cDNA sequencing could yield over-representation. There was no resolution here of whether HLA type influences TCRB rearrangement.

CDR3 length: 18 residues. V lost 5 bases, J lost 1 base, and 9 bases stayed unmatched. Germline CDR1 is SGHTA and CDR2 is FQGTGA. The V call is TRBV7-3, the J call TRBJ2-6; 9 nucleotides match TRBD1. This receptor was identified in a man between 18 and 29 years old in good health. The specimen sequenced was Tregs from blood. The chain's CDR3 is CASSPTGQGSSGANVLTF. The CDR3 nucleotides are TGTGCCAGCAGCCCAACGGGACAGGGCTCTTCTGGGGCCAACGTCCTGACTTTC.